This T cell receptor beta chain stems from a study of T cells in Graves' hyperthyroidism and ophthalmopathy. The study, taken as a whole, reports: Blood samples included most of the expanded thyroid clonotypes exceeding 0.001.

Uncontrolled infection, other autoimmune disease, pregnancy or lactation led to exclusion. Each diagnosis was grounded in clinical symptoms, serum thyroxine and TRAb, thyroid ultrasound, and orbital computed tomography. Amplified regions were TCR beta CDR3 sequences from RNA transcripts. The HTBI primer set drove a first-round RT-PCR of the TCR CDR3. TCRdb fed the multiplex PCR reads into MiXCR, producing one record per CDR3 protein. The sample lists approximately 480,000 distinct CDR3 sequences; around 21% were seen once. As for this clonotype: The antigen remains unidentified.

This CDR3 spans 16 amino acids. The germline V gene encodes CDR1 LNHDA and CDR2 SQIVND (reference sequence). V lost 10 bases, J lost 0 bases, and 11 bases stayed unmatched. The clonotype was recovered from a man between 18 and 35 years old with Graves' hyperthyroidism. This chain uses TRBV19 with TRBJ2-2; 7 positions match TRBD2. The sequencing input was blood. In nucleotides, the CDR3 is TGTGCCACTTCCCCCTGGGCGGGGGCGAACACCGGGGAGCTGTTTTTT. It specifies CATSPWAGANTGELFF. The variable domain in full, with the rest retrieved from reference TRBV19 and TRBJ2-2, is DGGITQSPKYLFRKEGQNVTLSCEQNLNHDAMYWYRQDPGQGLRLIYYSQIVNDFQKGDIAEGYSVSREKKESFPLTVTSAQKNPTAFYLCATSPWAGANTGELFFGEGSRLTVL.